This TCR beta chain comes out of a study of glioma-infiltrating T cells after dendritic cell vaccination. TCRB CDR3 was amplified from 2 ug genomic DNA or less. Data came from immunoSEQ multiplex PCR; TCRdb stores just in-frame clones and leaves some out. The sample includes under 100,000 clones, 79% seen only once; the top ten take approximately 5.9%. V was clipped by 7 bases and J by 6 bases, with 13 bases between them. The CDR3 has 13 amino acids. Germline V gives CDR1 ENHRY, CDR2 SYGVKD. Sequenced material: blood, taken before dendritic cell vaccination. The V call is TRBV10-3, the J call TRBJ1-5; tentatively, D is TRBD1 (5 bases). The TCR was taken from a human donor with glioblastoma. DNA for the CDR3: TGTGCCATCACCCCAGGGATGGGTCAGCCCCAGCATTTT. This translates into CAITPGMGQPQHF.